This entry describes one TCR beta chain. The sample comes from a study of blood T cell repertoires in COVID-19. Libraries were prepared by immunoSEQ multiplex PCR; TCRdb keeps only in-frame clonotypes and omits some of them. The data show 300,000 to 400,000 clones, with approximately 90% seen just once and 3.9% held by the top ten. The V end was cut by 0 bases, the J end by 7 bases, with 6 bases between. The germline V gene encodes CDR1 WSHSY and CDR2 SAAADI. This CDR3 contains 12 residues. The TCR comes from a woman aged 25 to 39 who had been exposed to COVID-19. The sequenced material came from PBMCs or T cells enriched from blood (not recorded which). This chain joins TRBV10-2 and TRBJ1-2, with D uncertain. The CDR3, as DNA: TGCGCCAGCAGTGAGTCGATTAGTGGCTACACCTTC. It yields the protein CASSESISGYTF.